Listed below are T cell receptor beta chains from one sample, sequenced in a study of response to subunit inactivated influenza vaccine. TCRdb redid the calling of the RT-PCR reads with MiXCR, one entry per CDR3 protein. This table has about 500,000 distinct CDR3 sequences, approximately 16% appearing once. The specimen was CD4+ T cells sorted from PBMCs, collected less than 30 months after vaccination. All receptors come from a man between 50 and 75 years old who received an inactivated influenza vaccine. The CDR3 runs from the conserved cysteine through the conserved F or W. The order of the fields is clone size, J gene, V gene, D gene, CDR3 protein, CDR3 DNA. The D gene is left open where the match is weak. A clone size is listed for some rows: how often the clone was seen (once, few, many), or a class if it is expanded.

few TRBJ2-7 TRBV20-1 NA CSASAFGEQYF TGCAGTGCTAGTGCGTTTGGCGAGCAGTACTTC
few TRBJ1-1 TRBV20-1 NA CSAGDVRGNTEAFF TGCAGTGCGGGGGACGTCAGAGGGAACACTGAAGCTTTCTTT
NA TRBJ2-7 TRBV29-1 NA CSVTGGTETYEQYF TGCAGCGTGACTGGGGGGACCGAAACCTACGAGCAGTACTTC
NA TRBJ2-7 TRBV12-5 TRBD2 CASGFREGNYEQYF TGTGCTAGTGGGTTCCGGGAGGGAAACTACGAGCAGTACTTC
NA TRBJ1-5 TRBV28 NA CATLNSNQPQHF TGTGCCACCCTAAATAGCAATCAGCCCCAGCATTTT
NA TRBJ2-1 TRBV7-2 NA CASSLDLIINEQFF TGTGCCAGCAGCTTAGATCTGATTATCAATGAGCAGTTCTTC
few TRBJ1-5 TRBV5-1 NA CASSLDVAGQPQHF TGCGCCAGCAGCTTGGACGTAGCAGGTCAGCCCCAGCATTTT
few TRBJ2-5 TRBV6-1 TRBD2 CASRLAGYQETQYF TGTGCCAGCAGACTAGCGGGGTACCAAGAGACCCAGTACTTC
NA TRBJ2-7 TRBV20-1 TRBD1 CSARRGGPTSYEQYF TGCAGTGCTAGAAGAGGGGGCCCCACCTCCTACGAGCAGTACTTC
NA TRBJ2-7 TRBV6-1 TRBD2 CASSSGATFAAYEQYF TGTGCCAGTTCCAGCGGGGCCACATTCGCCGCCTACGAGCAGTACTTC
few TRBJ2-1 TRBV10-3 NA CAIKTGGGPYNEQFF TGTGCCATCAAAACGGGGGGCGGACCATACAATGAGCAGTTCTTC
NA TRBJ2-3 TRBV5-1 NA CASSLPGLSTDTQYF TGCGCCAGCAGCCTCCCCGGGCTTAGCACAGATACGCAGTATTTT
NA TRBJ2-7 TRBV20-1 TRBD2 CSARPGLAGGFYEQYF TGCAGTGCTAGACCTGGACTAGCGGGGGGCTTCTACGAGCAGTACTTC
NA TRBJ2-4 TRBV29-1 NA CSVIGQVDIQYF TGCAGCGTTATAGGGCAGGTTGACATTCAGTACTTC
many TRBJ2-3 TRBV12-3/TRBV12-4 NA CASKLQGTDTQYF TGTGCCAGCAAGTTACAAGGCACAGATACGCAGTATTTT
many TRBJ2-3 TRBV5-1 NA CASSHLIRRGPDTQYF TGCGCCAGCAGCCATCTCATCCGTAGGGGCCCAGATACGCAGTATTTT
NA TRBJ2-7 TRBV3-1 NA CASSQRSGGYEQYF TGTGCCAGCAGCCAAAGATCCGGCGGCTACGAGCAGTACTTC
NA TRBJ2-2 TRBV28 TRBD1 CASGQGGTGELFF TGTGCCAGCGGACAGGGTGGAACCGGGGAGCTGTTTTTT
few TRBJ1-2 TRBV20-1 NA CSARNRNSVEGYTF TGCAGTGCTAGAAACCGAAACTCGGTTGAGGGCTACACCTTC
NA TRBJ1-1 TRBV5-1 TRBD1 CASSLSYRGLTEAFF TGCGCCAGCAGCTTGTCGTACAGGGGTCTTACTGAAGCTTTCTTT
NA TRBJ2-3 TRBV20-1 NA CSASPRRGAGNTQYF TGCAGTGCTAGTCCTAGAAGGGGGGCGGGGAATACGCAGTATTTT
NA TRBJ2-7 TRBV29-1 NA CSVDIRDEQYF TGCAGCGTTGATATAAGGGACGAGCAGTACTTC
NA TRBJ1-1 TRBV27 TRBD1 CASSWGQGRAFF TGTGCCAGCAGTTGGGGACAGGGACGAGCTTTCTTT
NA TRBJ2-1 TRBV7-2 NA CASSFGTYYNEQFF TGTGCCAGCAGCTTCGGGACATACTACAATGAGCAGTTCTTC
NA TRBJ1-5 TRBV4-2 NA CASSQSYRDNQPQHF TGTGCCAGCAGCCAATCTTACAGGGACAATCAGCCCCAGCATTTT
few TRBJ1-1 TRBV7-2 NA CASYAGAQGTEAFF TGTGCCTCGTATGCGGGGGCTCAGGGGACTGAAGCTTTCTTT
few TRBJ2-1 TRBV6-5 NA CASSYSREQFF TGTGCCAGCAGTTACTCCCGGGAGCAGTTCTTC
NA TRBJ1-1 TRBV27 NA CASSPEGYTEAFF TGTGCCAGCAGCCCAGAGGGGTACACTGAAGCTTTCTTT
few TRBJ1-4 TRBV4-3 TRBD1 CASSQGNAGGREKLFF TGCGCCAGCAGCCAGGGAAATGCAGGGGGGCGTGAAAAACTGTTTTTT
few TRBJ2-1 TRBV9 NA CASSVRLDEQFF TGTGCCAGCAGCGTACGCCTCGATGAGCAGTTCTTC
NA TRBJ2-5 TRBV10-2 TRBD2 CATGGLAQETQYF TGCGCCACTGGGGGACTAGCCCAAGAGACCCAGTACTTC
NA TRBJ2-1 TRBV20-1 NA CSARRQMNEQFF TGCAGTGCTAGGAGGCAGATGAATGAGCAGTTCTTC
NA TRBJ2-5 TRBV19 NA CASSSPPVETQYF TGTGCCAGTAGTAGTCCCCCGGTGGAGACCCAGTACTTC
many TRBJ2-1 TRBV20-1 TRBD2 CSARVAGGNNEQFF TGCAGTGCTAGGGTAGCGGGGGGCAACAATGAGCAGTTCTTC
few TRBJ2-7 TRBV12-3/TRBV12-4 NA CASSLAGGSLYEQYF TGTGCCAGCAGTTTAGCGGGGGGCTCCCTCTACGAGCAGTACTTC
many TRBJ2-7 TRBV29-1 TRBD2 CSVGPPGLAYEQYF TGCAGCGTTGGTCCTCCGGGACTAGCTTACGAGCAGTACTTC
few TRBJ2-1 TRBV20-1 TRBD1 CSAGRQGFRGNEQFF TGCAGTGCTGGTAGACAGGGTTTTCGGGGTAATGAGCAGTTCTTC
NA TRBJ1-2 TRBV18 NA CASSPLTRDGYTF TGTGCCAGCTCACCCCTGACGAGGGATGGCTACACCTTC
NA TRBJ2-7 TRBV20-1 TRBD2 CSARDLAGEVYEQYF TGCAGTGCTAGAGACCTAGCGGGAGAGGTCTACGAGCAGTACTTC
NA TRBJ1-1 TRBV11-2 NA CASSYRWITEAFF TGTGCCAGCAGCTATCGTTGGATCACTGAAGCTTTCTTT
few TRBJ2-2 TRBV12-3/TRBV12-4 TRBD2 CASSLFLADSGELFF TGTGCCAGCAGTTTGTTCCTAGCGGACTCCGGGGAGCTGTTTTTT
NA TRBJ2-3 TRBV29-1 NA CSVGGLSESSPDTQYF TGCAGCGTTGGGGGTTTGTCCGAGTCGTCACCAGATACGCAGTATTTT